The 8 T cell receptor beta chains reported below all come from one sample, sequenced in a study of blood T cell repertoires in COVID-19. Assay: immunoSEQ multiplex PCR; the TCRdb copy retains only in-frame clones and omits some. This sample has 270,000 or so clones; 85% occur once, and the top ten carry less than 15%. The material sequenced was peripheral blood. The receptors originated from a human donor in a cohort sampled during active COVID-19.

J is TRBJ2-1 and V is TRBV5-1; a possible D gene is TRBD1 (5 bases). The CDR3 extends over 13 amino acids. Germline loops: CDR1 SGHRS, CDR2 YFSETQ. V dropped 0 bases and J dropped 8 bases, with 9 bases sitting between them. The CDR3 here is CASSLARVDEQFF. The CDR3 bases are TGCGCCAGCAGCTTGGCCAGGGTAGATGAGCAGTTCTTC.

This chain uses TRBV19 with TRBJ1-2, with TRBD1 identical over 7 bases. Germline-derived CDR1 and CDR2 are LNHDA and SQIVND (reference sequence). This CDR3 is 13 amino acids long. V trimming: 6 bases; J trimming: 8 bases; junction bases outside the gene matches: 9. The CDR3 region has the DNA TGTGCCAGTAGGGGAGACAGGGCGCAAGGCTACACCTTC. Translating it yields CASRGDRAQGYTF.

The chain is built from TRBV5-5 and TRBJ1-3; tentative D call: TRBD1 (6 bases). CDR3 length equals 13 residues. The germline CDR1 and CDR2 sequences are SGHKS and YYEKEE (reference sequence). V lost 7 bases, J lost 4 bases, and 12 bases lay in between. The CDR3 reads CASVRDNGNTIYF. CDR3 sequence (DNA): TGTGCCAGCGTCCGGGACAACGGAAACACCATATATTTT.

The CDR3 DNA reads TGTGCCAGCAGGGCCGGACAGGGGAACACTGAAGCTTTCTTT. It codes for CASRAGQGNTEAFF. The V call is TRBV6-5, the J call TRBJ1-1; 8 bases fit TRBD1. This CDR3 spans 14 amino acids. V gave up 6 bases and J gave up 1 base; unmatched junction bases: 4. Germline-derived CDR1 and CDR2 are MNHEY and SVGAGI.

The gene calls are TRBV6-5 and TRBJ2-5; TRBD1 aligns across 7 bases. Germline V gives CDR1 MNHEY, CDR2 SVGAGI. This CDR3 spans 15 amino acids. V lost 2 bases and J lost 5; bases outside the gene matches: 8. CDR3 amino acids: CASSYLGQRGETQYF. The DNA for the CDR3 is TGTGCCAGCAGTTACCTGGGACAGAGGGGGGAGACCCAGTACTTC.

The chain carries TRBV3-1 (or the pseudogene TRBV3-2) and TRBJ2-5; the match to TRBD1 covers 8 bases. The CDR3 length is 14 residues. Germline assignment: CDR1 LGHDT and CDR2 YNNKEL (reference sequence). V was clipped by 6 bases and J by 6 bases; unmatched bases: 9. Here the CDR3 reads CASSRTGLGKTQYF. The CDR3 DNA reads TGTGCCAGCAGTAGGACAGGGTTGGGGAAGACCCAGTACTTC.

The chain uses TRBV30 and TRBJ1-2; D may be TRBD1 (6 bases). Trimming left V 7 bases short and J 6 bases short, with 21 bases between. Germline CDR1 reads GTSNPN; CDR2 reads SVGIG (reference sequence). The CDR3 totals 14 residues. The chain's CDR3 is CASQGSSTTNGYTF. As DNA, the CDR3 is TGTGCCTCACAGGGATCTTCAACGACCAATGGCTACACCTTC.

CDR3 DNA sequence: TGTGCCAGCAGTTTGGCGGGAGGGGTAACAGATACGCAGTATTTT. Amino acids: CASSLAGGVTDTQYF. The gene calls are TRBV28 and TRBJ2-3; TRBD2 agrees at 9 bases. CDR1 and CDR2 from the germline V gene are MDHEN and SYDVKM. Trimming removed 3 bases from V and 3 bases from J; junction bases left unmatched: 4. The CDR3 has 15 residues.